This entry concerns a single TCR beta chain. This clone was seen more than once but under ten times. It lacks a known antigen. Base qualities were left out, and no much larger clone turns up one base away. The cohort was made up of roughly 670 healthy bone marrow donors. Cohort members were all nominally healthy when sampled, although unrecorded immune exposures were likely present. The donor tested CMV seronegative, placing the donor among the 350 or so seronegative members of the cohort. A peripheral blood sample was collected from each donor, and TCR beta sequencing was performed on peripheral blood mononuclear cells. The Qiagen DNeasy Blood Extraction Kit was used to extract genomic DNA from the blood cell samples. This sample stems from a study of cytomegalovirus exposure and HLA in healthy donors (TCRdb year 2017). About the full investigation: In an earlier analysis of 550 to 750 of the donors, 250 to 350 Gb of sequence data and 117 million unique TCR beta sequences from about 190 million T cells were reported. Approximately 310 gigabases of sequencing data and approximately 85 million unique TCR sequences were included in an early release covering around 600 HLA-typed donors. Among the approximately 400 genotyped donors, 75% to 90% belonged to the genetic ancestry cluster associated with self-reported Caucasian donors. The study was designed to test whether signatures of past pathogen exposure could be identified by cataloging public T cell receptors. The study used immunosequencing to profile the T cell repertoires of approximately 630 subjects and linked those repertoires to cytomegalovirus serostatus. In addition to the first cohort of hundreds of subjects, a separate validation cohort of 130 or so different subjects was used. High-throughput TCR immunosequencing, statistical association of individual TCRs with disease status, and machine learning were combined to predict cytomegalovirus infection status. A later analysis re-examined previously published TCR beta repertoires from more than 550 donors and added high-resolution HLA genotyping to investigate patterns of TCR occurrence. The later analysis used no new phenotypic data to find candidate immune exposures, relying instead on TCR beta sequences and their occurrence across donors. An earlier analysis of around 640 of the donors used high-throughput TCR beta sequencing to judge whether each TCR beta V gene segment behaved as functional or pseudogenic. Donor age, sex, ethnicity and CMV serostatus were compiled together with the repertoire data. A later genetic analysis used genome-wide SNP genotypes for about 60% of the roughly 670 donors, treating that subset as a discovery cohort. All discovery cohort repertoires had been generated on a single sequencing platform. Both class I and class II loci were covered by HLA typing, at four-digit resolution. Typing coverage differed by locus: A, B, C, DRB1 and DQB1 were typed in roughly 620-630 donors, DQA1 in about 550, DPA1 in approximately 600, and DPB1 in just under 490. Because of strong linkage in the cohort, a handful of DR-DQ haplotypes were treated as single units for association and clustering. Among about 360 genotyped donors of the cohort, an average of around 240,000 unique TCR beta nucleotide sequences were sequenced per donor, about a sixth of them non-productive. The full study reports these points: At a false discovery rate of 0.05, a later analysis linked approximately 18,000 TCR beta sequences to specific HLA alleles. In this cohort, only TCR beta chains were sequenced, and detectable features were limited by the absence of alpha or paired-chain data. A further reported finding was that TCR beta sequences accurately predicted the HLA-A and HLA-B alleles for most subjects in the first cohort. Because the 87-base-pair reads could not distinguish some IMGT-functional V segments, including TRBV6-2 and TRBV6-3, those segments were excluded. HLA typing was unavailable for some donors at each locus, so association tests used only the typed subset. A later genetic analysis reported fewer N-insertions in productive TCRs among donors in an Asian-associated ancestry cluster than the roughly 700-donor mean. In a later analysis, several top co-occurrence clusters were reported to appear linked to parvovirus B19, influenza, CMV and Epstein-Barr virus. Strong co-occurrence of HLA alleles, especially DR and DQ, made assigning TCR associations to individual alleles difficult. In an earlier analysis of several hundred of the donors, most TCR beta V segments were observed in productive rearrangements about 90% or about 30% of the time, broadly matching IMGT annotations. According to the authors, the approach could potentially be generalized to other disease states and immunological phenotypes. In both the original and validation cohorts, the classifier was reported to diagnose cytomegalovirus status with high specificity and sensitivity. A later analysis found that HLA-associated TCR beta chains were more clonally expanded and had lower generation probabilities than equally common non-associated chains. Most TCR sequences were seen in very few donors, while some public TCRs were found in many individuals. The study gave a list of 150 to 200 TCR beta chains associated with cytomegalovirus. A cluster of highly shared sequence variants was judged likely to represent a technical artifact of the sequencing pipeline. The only immune exposure information available for the cohort was CMV serostatus. Fewer than 20 rarely observed V segments, including chromosome 9 orphons, were excluded from the earlier analysis of approximately 600 of the donors because counts were too low. In a later genetic analysis, a missense DCLRE1C variant was associated with V-gene and J-gene trimming of TCR beta chains, and the association was replicated in an independent cohort. In a later analysis, TCR association rates were found to vary across HLA loci, with the most associated TCRs seen for DRB1 alleles and the fewest for HLA-C alleles. Linkage disequilibrium might explain the correlated functional status among segregating V segments, but an unknown experimental factor could not be excluded. Three of the identified cytomegalovirus-associated TCR beta chains were confirmed in vitro to be specific for cytomegalovirus antigens. The presence/absence analyses assumed that sequencing depth was roughly uniform across donors, and that assumption may not be true. According to a later analysis, most CMV-associated TCR beta chains appeared to be HLA-restricted, and the HLA associations seemed to be driven largely by CMV exposure.

The CDR3 numbers 14 residues from cysteine through phenylalanine. Of the read, only the CDR3 DNA is kept; its 42 bases are in frame from base 1. For CDR1 and CDR2, the germline V gene lists SGDLS and YYNGEE. A distance of 17 bases separates the germline ends of V and J, which lose 4 bases and 7 bases respectively. Library generation was performed with the immunoSEQ multiplex PCR assay. A mixture of 60 forward primers for TCR Vbeta segments and 13 reverse primers for TCR Jbeta segments was used in the multiplex PCR. Amplification of the CDR3 region of rearranged TCR beta genes was performed with a multiplex PCR assay on genomic DNA. The amplified TCR beta libraries were sequenced on the Illumina HiSeq System as 87-base-pair reads. Regarding the original processing steps: Across the 500 to 750 repertoires, a later analysis counted 80 million or so unique TCR beta chains, some 11 million of which were shared by at least two donors. Raw reads were error-corrected and collapsed into unique sequences by a nearest-neighbor algorithm in which closely related sequences were merged to remove PCR and sequencing errors. To assign V, D and J gene segments, CDR3 sequences were aligned to IMGT reference sequences. For a sequence to be retained, a match of at least six nucleotides to both a V gene segment and a J gene segment was required. Rearrangements were called productive when the CDR3 lacked stop codons and stayed in frame with V and J; all others were non-productive. Following IMGT convention, CDR3 was defined as the stretch from the second conserved V-encoded cysteine to the conserved J-encoded phenylalanine. In an earlier analysis of more than 550 of the donors, sequences lacking an unambiguous match to a single V gene segment were excluded. In an earlier analysis of around 590 of the donors, a V segment was called functional when productive rearrangements were above 56.7%, and segregating when the standard deviation between donors exceeded 5%. A statistical classification framework was built to diagnose cytomegalovirus status from the catalog of TCR beta chain sequences. V and J gene assignment, in a later analysis, came from comparing TCR nucleotide sequences with IMGT/GENE-DB human TR gene sequences. In a later analysis, CDR3 sequences and most-parsimonious VDJ recombination scenarios were assigned using the TCRdist pipeline. In a later analysis, every TCR beta chain was defined by the combination of its CDR3 amino acid sequence and its V-gene family, and reads without a unique V-gene family were dropped. A later analysis removed several hundred highly shared, low-generation-probability nucleotide sequences to deal with suspected cross-contamination and a sequencing artifact. In a later analysis, a clonal expansion index for each public chain was calculated from normalized within-repertoire ranks of inferred template counts. In a later analysis, generation probabilities were computed with a VDJ recombination model fitted to out-of-frame rearrangements, and the resulting probabilities were checked against IGoR. In a later analysis, TCR-TCR, TCR-HLA and TCR-CMV co-occurrence was scored with hypergeometric tests, and a repertoire-size bias correction was applied to TCR pairs. False discovery rates were estimated in a later analysis by permuting HLA or CMV assignments 20 times. In a later analysis, co-occurring TCRs were grouped using DBSCAN, and TCRdist sequence similarity was added for clustering within HLA-allele-positive subsets. Co-occurrence clustering excluded repertoires with fewer than 30,000 or more than 120,000 public chains, plus five with anomalous nucleotide sharing. TCRdb mirrors the immuneACCESS table, restricted to in-frame sequences. Some clones are absent from its copies; in checked studies, under half trace to an unresolved V gene, and the reason for the others is unknown. V and J calls and clone size are those listed in that table; D and trimming were worked out from the DNA. The sample includes roughly 100,000 clones, with around 80% observed a single time. 2.5% of the sample is held by the ten biggest clonotypes.

The chain joins TRBV9 to TRBJ1-2; 6 matching bases give a weak D call of TRBD1. This clonotype was sampled from a man aged 40-49 years in good health and CMV-seronegative. Sequenced sample: PBMCs. The CDR3 in this case is CASSFRDTRLGYTF. At the DNA level, the sequence is TGTGCCAGCAGCTTCCGGGACACCCGGCTTGGCTACACCTTC. Outside the CDR3, residues come from the reference TRBV9 and TRBJ1-2 proteins, so the full variable domain is: DSGVTQTPKHLITATGQRVTLRCSPRSGDLSVYWYQQSLDQGLQFLIQYYNGEERAKGNILERFSAQQFPDLHSELNLSSLELGDSALYFCASSFRDTRLGYTFGSGTRLTVV.